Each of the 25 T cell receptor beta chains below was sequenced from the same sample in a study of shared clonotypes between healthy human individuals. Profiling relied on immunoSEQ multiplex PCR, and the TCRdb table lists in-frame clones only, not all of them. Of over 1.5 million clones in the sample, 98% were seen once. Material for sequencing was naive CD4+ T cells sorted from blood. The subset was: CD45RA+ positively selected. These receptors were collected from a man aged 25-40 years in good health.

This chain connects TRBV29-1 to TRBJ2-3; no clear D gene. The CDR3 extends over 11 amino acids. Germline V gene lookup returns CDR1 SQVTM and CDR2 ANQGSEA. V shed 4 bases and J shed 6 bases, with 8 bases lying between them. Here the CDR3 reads CSVVSVDTQYF. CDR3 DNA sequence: TGCAGCGTTGTAAGCGTGGATACGCAGTATTTT.

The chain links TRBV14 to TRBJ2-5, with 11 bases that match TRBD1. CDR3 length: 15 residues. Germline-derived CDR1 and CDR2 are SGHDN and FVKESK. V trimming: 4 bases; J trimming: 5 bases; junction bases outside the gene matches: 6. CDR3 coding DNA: TGTGCCAGCAGCCCGGACAGGGGGCGAACCGAGACCCAGTACTTC. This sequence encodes CASSPDRGRTETQYF.

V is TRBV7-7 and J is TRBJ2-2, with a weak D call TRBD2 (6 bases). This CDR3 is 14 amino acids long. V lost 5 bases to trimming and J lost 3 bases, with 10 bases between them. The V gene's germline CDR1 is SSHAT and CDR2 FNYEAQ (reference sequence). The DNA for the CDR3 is TGTGCCAGCAGCGACGGGAGATACACCGGGGAGCTGTTTTTT. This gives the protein CASSDGRYTGELFF.

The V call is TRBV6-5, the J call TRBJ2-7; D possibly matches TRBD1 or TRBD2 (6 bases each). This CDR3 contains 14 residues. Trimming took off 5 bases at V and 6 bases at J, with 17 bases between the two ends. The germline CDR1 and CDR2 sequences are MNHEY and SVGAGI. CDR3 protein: CASSRYRGQGEQYF. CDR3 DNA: TGTGCCAGCAGTAGGTACCGGGGGCAAGGCGAGCAGTACTTC.

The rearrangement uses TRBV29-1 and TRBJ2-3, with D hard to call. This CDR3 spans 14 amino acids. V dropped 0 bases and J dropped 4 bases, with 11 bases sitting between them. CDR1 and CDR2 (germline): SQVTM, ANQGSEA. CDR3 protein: CSVEDRVSPDTQYF. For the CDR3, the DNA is TGCAGCGTTGAAGATCGGGTGAGTCCAGATACGCAGTATTTT.

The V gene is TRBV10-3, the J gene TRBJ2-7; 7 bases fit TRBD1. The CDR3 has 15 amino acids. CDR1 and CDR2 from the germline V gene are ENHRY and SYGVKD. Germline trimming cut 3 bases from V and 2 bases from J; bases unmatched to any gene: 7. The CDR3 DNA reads TGTGCCATCAGTGATTCAGACAGGGAACCCTACGAGCAGTACTTC. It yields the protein CAISDSDREPYEQYF.

CDR3 in amino acids: CASSYDEKLFF. CDR3 coding DNA: TGTGCCAGCAGTTACGATGAAAAACTGTTTTTT. The chain has TRBV6-6 and TRBJ1-4; D gene unclear. The CDR3 is 11 residues long. Looked up from germline, CDR1 is MNHNY and CDR2 is SVGAGI (reference sequence). Trimming left V 2 bases short and J 6 bases short, with 1 base between.

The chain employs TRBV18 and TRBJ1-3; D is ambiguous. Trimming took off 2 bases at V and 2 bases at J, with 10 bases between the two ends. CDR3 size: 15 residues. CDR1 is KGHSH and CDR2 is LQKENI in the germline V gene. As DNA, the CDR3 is TGTGCCAGCTCACCAGAGACACGCCCTGGAAACACCATATATTTT. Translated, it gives CASSPETRPGNTIYF.

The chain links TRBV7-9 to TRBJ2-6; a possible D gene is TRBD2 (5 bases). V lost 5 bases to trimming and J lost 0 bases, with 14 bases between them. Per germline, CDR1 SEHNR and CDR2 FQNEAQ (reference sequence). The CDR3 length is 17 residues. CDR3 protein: CASSRKMGVSGANVLTF. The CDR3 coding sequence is TGTGCCAGCAGCCGAAAGATGGGAGTCTCTGGGGCCAACGTCCTGACTTTC.

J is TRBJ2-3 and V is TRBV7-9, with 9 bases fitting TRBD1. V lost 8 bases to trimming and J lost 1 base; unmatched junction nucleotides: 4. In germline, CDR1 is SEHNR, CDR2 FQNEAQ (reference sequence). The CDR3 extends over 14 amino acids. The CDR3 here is CASGGTGRTDTQYF. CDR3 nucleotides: TGTGCCAGCGGCGGGACAGGGCGCACAGATACGCAGTATTTT.

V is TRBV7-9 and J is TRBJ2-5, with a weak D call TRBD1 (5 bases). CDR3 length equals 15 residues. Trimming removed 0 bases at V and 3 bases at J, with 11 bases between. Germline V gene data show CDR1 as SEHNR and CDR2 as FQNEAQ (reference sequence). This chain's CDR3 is CASSLALQVKETQYF. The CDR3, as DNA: TGTGCCAGCAGCTTAGCGCTACAGGTCAAAGAGACCCAGTACTTC.

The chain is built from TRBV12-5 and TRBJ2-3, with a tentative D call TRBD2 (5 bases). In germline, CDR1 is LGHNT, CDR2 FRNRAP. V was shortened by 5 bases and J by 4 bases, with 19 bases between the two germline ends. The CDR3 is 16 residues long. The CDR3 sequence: CASGLPASGVSDTQYF. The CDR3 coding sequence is TGTGCTAGTGGTCTCCCGGCAAGCGGTGTATCAGATACGCAGTATTTT.

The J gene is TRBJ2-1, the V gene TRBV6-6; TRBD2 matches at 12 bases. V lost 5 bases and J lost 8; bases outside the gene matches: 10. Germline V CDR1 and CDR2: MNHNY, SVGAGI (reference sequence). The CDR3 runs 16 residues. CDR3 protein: CASSSTSGRSSHEQFF. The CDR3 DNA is TGTGCCAGCAGTAGTACTAGCGGGAGGTCCTCCCATGAGCAGTTCTTC.

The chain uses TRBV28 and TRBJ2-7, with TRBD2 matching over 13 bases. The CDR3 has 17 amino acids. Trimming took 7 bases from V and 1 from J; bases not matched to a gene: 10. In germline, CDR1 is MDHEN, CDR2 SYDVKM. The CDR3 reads CASTPHEGLAGSYEQYF. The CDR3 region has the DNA TGTGCCAGCACTCCCCACGAGGGACTAGCGGGGTCCTACGAGCAGTACTTC.

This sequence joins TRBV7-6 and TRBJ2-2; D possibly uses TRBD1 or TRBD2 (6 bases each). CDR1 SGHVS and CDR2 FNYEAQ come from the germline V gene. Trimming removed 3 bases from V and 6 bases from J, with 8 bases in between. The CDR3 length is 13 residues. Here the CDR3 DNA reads TGTGCCAGCAGCTTCGGGGGCGCCGGGGAGCTGTTTTTT. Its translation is CASSFGGAGELFF. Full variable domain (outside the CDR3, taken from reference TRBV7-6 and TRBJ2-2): GAGVSQSPRYKVTKRGQDVALRCDPISGHVSLYWYRQALGQGPEFLTYFNYEAQQDKSGLPNDRFSAERPEGSISTLTIQRTEQRDSAMYRCASSFGGAGELFFGEGSRLTVL.

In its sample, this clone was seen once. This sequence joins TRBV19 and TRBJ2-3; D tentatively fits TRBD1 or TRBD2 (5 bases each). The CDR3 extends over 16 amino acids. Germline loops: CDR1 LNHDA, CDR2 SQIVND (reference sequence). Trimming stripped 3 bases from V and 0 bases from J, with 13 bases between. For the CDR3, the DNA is TGTGCCAGTAGTATTTTTGGGGGTCCTAGCACAGATACGCAGTATTTT. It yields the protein CASSIFGGPSTDTQYF.

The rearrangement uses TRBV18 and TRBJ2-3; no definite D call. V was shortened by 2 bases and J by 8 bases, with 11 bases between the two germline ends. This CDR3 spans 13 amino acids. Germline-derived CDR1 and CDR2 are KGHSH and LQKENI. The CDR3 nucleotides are TGTGCCAGCTCACCAGAAGGGTTCACTACGCAGTATTTT. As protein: CASSPEGFTTQYF.

The CDR3 loop reads CASSEPFNTDTQYF. The CDR3 DNA reads TGTGCCAGCAGTGAACCGTTCAATACAGATACGCAGTATTTT. This sequence joins TRBV25-1 and TRBJ2-3, with unresolved D. Germline assignment: CDR1 MGHDK and CDR2 SYGVNS. This CDR3 is built from 14 residues. The ends were cut back, 2 bases at V and 3 bases at J, with 9 bases in the middle. The full variable domain, in which reference TRBV25-1 and TRBJ2-3 provide the parts outside the CDR3, is EADIYQTPRYLVIGTGKKITLECSQTMGHDKMYWYQQDPGMELHLIHYSYGVNSTEKGDLSSESTVSRIRTEHFPLTLESARPSHTSQYLCASSEPFNTDTQYFGPGTRLTVL.

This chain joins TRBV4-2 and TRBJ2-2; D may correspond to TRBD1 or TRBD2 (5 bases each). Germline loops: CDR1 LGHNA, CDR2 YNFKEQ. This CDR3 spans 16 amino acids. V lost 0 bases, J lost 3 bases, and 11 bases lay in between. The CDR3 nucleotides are TGTGCCAGCAGCCAAGACTGGCAGGGAGACACCGGGGAGCTGTTTTTT. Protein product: CASSQDWQGDTGELFF.

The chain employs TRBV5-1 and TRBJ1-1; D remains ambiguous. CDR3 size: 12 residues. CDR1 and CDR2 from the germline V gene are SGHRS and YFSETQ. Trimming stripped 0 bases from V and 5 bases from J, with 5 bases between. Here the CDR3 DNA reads TGCGCCAGCAGCTTGGGGAAAACTGAAGCTTTCTTT. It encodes CASSLGKTEAFF.

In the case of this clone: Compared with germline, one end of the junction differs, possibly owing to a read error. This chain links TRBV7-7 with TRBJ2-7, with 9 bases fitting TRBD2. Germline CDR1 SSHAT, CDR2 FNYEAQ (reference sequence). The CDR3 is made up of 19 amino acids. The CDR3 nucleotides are TGTGCTAGCAGCTTAGAGGTAGTGGTTGCGGGAGGGCGATCCTACGAGCAGTACTTC. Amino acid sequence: CASSLEVVVAGGRSYEQYF.

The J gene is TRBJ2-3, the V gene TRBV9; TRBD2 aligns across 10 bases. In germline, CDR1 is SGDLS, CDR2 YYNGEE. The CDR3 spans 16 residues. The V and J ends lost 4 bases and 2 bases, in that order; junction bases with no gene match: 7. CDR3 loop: CASSFYLAGDTDTQYF. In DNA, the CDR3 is TGTGCCAGCAGCTTCTATCTAGCGGGGGACACAGATACGCAGTATTTT.

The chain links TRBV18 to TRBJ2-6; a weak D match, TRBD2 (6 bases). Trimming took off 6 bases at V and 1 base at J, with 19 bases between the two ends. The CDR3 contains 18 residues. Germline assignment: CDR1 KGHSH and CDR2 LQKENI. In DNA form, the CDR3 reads TGTGCCAGCTCGCGCCCCGACCTGGCGGGGTCTGGGGCCAACGTCCTGACTTTC. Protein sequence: CASSRPDLAGSGANVLTF.

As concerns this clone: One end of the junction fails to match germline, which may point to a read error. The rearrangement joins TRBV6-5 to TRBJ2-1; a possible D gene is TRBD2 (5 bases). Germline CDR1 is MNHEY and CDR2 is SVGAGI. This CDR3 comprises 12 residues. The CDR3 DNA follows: TGTGCCAGCAGTTCCTCAGGAGGTGGGTGGCTCTTC. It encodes CASSSSGGGWLF.

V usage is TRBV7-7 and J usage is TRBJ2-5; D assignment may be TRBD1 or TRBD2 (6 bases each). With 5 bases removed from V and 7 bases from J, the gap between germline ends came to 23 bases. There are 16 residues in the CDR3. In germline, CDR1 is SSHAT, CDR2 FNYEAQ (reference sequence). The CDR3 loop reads CASSPGGWGALGTQYF. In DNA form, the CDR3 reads TGTGCCAGCAGCCCAGGTGGCTGGGGGGCGCTGGGGACCCAGTACTTC. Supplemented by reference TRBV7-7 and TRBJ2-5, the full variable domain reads GAGVSQSPRYKVTKRGQDVTLRCDPISSHATLYWYQQALGQGPEFLTYFNYEAQPDKSGLPSDRFSAERPEGSISTLTIQRTEQRDSAMYRCASSPGGWGALGTQYFGPGTRLLVL.